This T cell receptor beta chain was identified in a study of post-analysis software for immune sequencing data. Broader study findings: Multiple sclerosis patients had significantly lower normalized Chao1 diversity than controls. A handful of TRBV segments appeared more often in patients than in controls, and TRBV5-6, TRBV5-1 and TRBV20-1 were among these.

This clonotype was detected once. Antigen specificity is unknown. Per germline, CDR1 MRHNA and CDR2 SNTAGT. The J segment lost 13 bases and the V segment lost 11 bases, leaving 18 bases of the junction unmatched. The CDR3 has 13 residues. Incorporated into the TCR beta cDNA libraries were unique molecular identifiers, which served to reduce PCR and sequencing biases. T cells numbering about 0.95 to 10 million gave rise to some 520,000 cDNA molecules. A single record per CDR3 protein comes from TCRdb applying MiXCR to the PCR reads. Among about 500,000 distinct CDR3 sequences, over 35% were seen once, and the ten largest hold around an eighth.

The rearrangement links TRBV6-4 to TRBJ2-5, with 8 nucleotides matching TRBD1. The TCR was taken from a girl aged 5 to 17 with multiple sclerosis. Input material: blood. CDR3 protein: CARFRDRSHLPYF. Here the CDR3 DNA reads TGTGCCCGATTCCGGGACAGGTCCCATCTCCCGTACTTC.